The present entry profiles one TCR beta chain with its context. The data derive from a study of blood T cell repertoires in COVID-19. In the study's own analysis: The assay estimated nucleated cells by amplifying reference gene primers. Sequencing was performed with immunoSEQ multiplex PCR; in TCRdb, only in-frame clones are kept and a portion is missing. That table furnishes V, J and clone size, whereas the DNA furnished D and trimming. Of around 310,000 clones in the sample, 90% were seen once. V shed 6 bases and J 6 bases; nucleotides not matched to a gene: 7. This CDR3 region has 15 residues. Germline values: CDR1 LGHNA, CDR2 YSLEER.

The receptor was derived from a woman aged 25 to 39 with COVID-19, enrolled during active disease. This chain links TRBV4-3 with TRBJ2-1, with TRBD2 identical over 11 bases. The material sequenced was peripheral blood. CDR3 DNA sequence: TGCGCCAGCAGACTCGGGACTAGCGGAACCAATGAGCAGTTCTTC. It specifies CASRLGTSGTNEQFF.